These 31 T cell receptor beta chains originate from one sample sequenced in a study of shared clonotypes between healthy human individuals. Clones were read by immunoSEQ multiplex PCR, and TCRdb kept only the in-frame ones, dropping some. Of about 380,000 clones in the sample, about 96% were seen once. Sequencing was performed on memory CD8+ T cells sorted from blood. Subset noted: CD45RO+ cells pooled with CCR7-negative TemRA cells. These receptors came from a man aged 25 to 40 in good health.

The CDR3 loop reads CASSLGRTQYF. The CDR3, as DNA: TGTGCCAGCAGCTTAGGGCGGACCCAGTACTTC. This rearrangement joins TRBV11-2 to TRBJ2-5; D remains ambiguous. The CDR3 loop spans 11 amino acids. The V end was cut by 1 base, the J end by 7 bases, with 4 bases between. Germline-derived CDR1 and CDR2 are SGHAT and FQNNGV. The full variable domain, its missing parts supplied by reference TRBV11-2 and TRBJ2-5, is EAGVAQSPRYKIIEKRQSVAFWCNPISGHATLYWYQQILGQGPKLLIQFQNNGVVDDSQLPKDRFSAERLKGVDSTLKIQPAKLEDSAVYLCASSLGRTQYFGPGTRLLVL.

The chain links TRBV11-2 to TRBJ2-7, with 14 bases fitting TRBD2. This CDR3 has 16 residues. Looked up from germline, CDR1 is SGHAT and CDR2 is FQNNGV. The V gene end was trimmed by 5 bases and the J gene end by 1 base; junction bases not matched to a gene: 4. For the CDR3, the DNA is TGTGCCAGCAGCGGCAGACTAGCGGGAGGGTCCTACGAGCAGTACTTC. Translated: CASSGRLAGGSYEQYF.

The rearrangement joins TRBV7-2 to TRBJ2-3; D call uncertain. Trimming pared 7 bases from V and 4 bases from J, leaving 9 bases between. Germline V gene data show CDR1 as SGHTA and CDR2 as FQGNSA. The CDR3 is made up of 12 amino acids. This chain's CDR3 is CASNHGADTQYF. The CDR3 DNA is TGTGCCAGCAACCACGGAGCAGATACGCAGTATTTT.

The chain combines TRBV5-5 with TRBJ1-1, with D unresolved. The V gene lost 7 bases and the J gene lost 0 bases, with 16 bases spanning the gap. The CDR3 sequence is 15 residues long. The germline gives CDR1 SGHKS, CDR2 YYEKEE (reference sequence). CDR3 in DNA: TGTGCCAGCTTCCTCGGCTCCGGGATGAACACTGAAGCTTTCTTT. Protein product: CASFLGSGMNTEAFF. Supplemented by reference TRBV5-5 and TRBJ1-1, the full variable domain reads DAGVTQSPTHLIKTRGQQVTLRCSPISGHKSVSWYQQVLGQGPQFIFQYYEKEERGRGNFPDRFSARQFPNYSSELNVNALLLGDSALYLCASFLGSGMNTEAFFGQGTRLTVV.

This chain joins TRBV6-5 and TRBJ2-7; TRBD1 agrees at 7 bases. V lost 2 bases to trimming and J lost 2 bases; unmatched junction nucleotides: 3. This CDR3 comprises 14 residues. The V gene's germline CDR1 is MNHEY and CDR2 SVGAGI. CDR3 nucleotides: TGTGCCAGCAGTTACGTGGGACAGCCCTACGAGCAGTACTTC. It is translated as CASSYVGQPYEQYF.

The chain joins TRBV5-3 to TRBJ2-3; 14 bases are shared with TRBD2. TRBV5-3 has ORF status, its function being uncertain. The trim removed 2 bases at V and 7 bases at J, leaving 6 bases unmatched. CDR3 length: 16 amino acids. The DNA of the CDR3 is TGTGCCAGAAGCTTACCCGGGACTAGCGGGAGATATACGCAGTATTTT. It translates to CARSLPGTSGRYTQYF.

The chain combines TRBV20-1 with TRBJ1-1; no firm D call. V was pared by 3 bases and J by 2 bases, with 4 bases between. This CDR3 region has 11 residues. Germline CDR1 DFQATT, CDR2 SNEGSKA (reference sequence). The CDR3: CSASFNTEAFF. The CDR3 region has the DNA TGCAGTGCTAGTTTTAACACTGAAGCTTTCTTT.

This clone has just one count. This chain joins TRBV5-4 and TRBJ1-2; maybe TRBD1 (5 bases). Germline V gene data show CDR1 as SGHNT and CDR2 as YYREEE (reference sequence). This CDR3 spans 14 amino acids. V dropped 4 bases and J dropped 3 bases, with 13 bases sitting between them. The CDR3 spells CASSAGTLDYGYTF. The CDR3, as DNA: TGTGCCAGCAGCGCCGGGACCCTGGACTATGGCTACACCTTC.

V gene TRBV6-5 combines with J gene TRBJ2-7; either TRBD1 or TRBD2 may supply D (5 bases each). The CDR3 runs 14 residues. CDR1 is MNHEY and CDR2 is SVGAGI in the germline V gene. V gave up 6 bases and J gave up 4 bases, with 16 bases separating them. This CDR3 reads CASSLAGTKYEQYF. The DNA for the CDR3 is TGTGCCAGCAGCCTCGCAGGGACCAAGTACGAGCAGTACTTC.

This clone came up once. This chain uses TRBV5-1 with TRBJ2-7; 8 positions agree with TRBD2. CDR3 length: 15 amino acids. CDR1 and CDR2 from the germline V gene are SGHRS and YFSETQ. V shed 1 base and J 4 bases; nucleotides not matched to a gene: 7. CDR3 nucleotides: TGCGCCAGCAGCTTGACCGGGACTAGGGAATACGAGCAGTACTTC. It codes for CASSLTGTREYEQYF.

The gene calls are TRBV14 and TRBJ2-7; D is unclear. CDR1 is SGHDN and CDR2 is FVKESK in the germline V gene. This CDR3 contains 12 residues. The V gene lost 1 base and the J gene lost 4 bases, with 5 bases spanning the gap. CDR3 residues: CASSQGHYEQYF. The CDR3 nucleotides are TGTGCCAGCAGCCAAGGCCATTACGAGCAGTACTTC.

This chain connects TRBV10-1 to TRBJ2-3, with 12 positions matching TRBD2. The V segment lost 4 bases and the J segment 3 bases; nucleotides outside the gene matches: 2. The CDR3 runs to 15 residues. CDR1 is WNHNN, CDR2 SYGVQD, per germline (reference sequence). CDR3 amino acids: CASSVTSGRTDTQYF. CDR3 in DNA: TGCGCCAGCAGTGTGACTAGCGGGAGAACAGATACGCAGTATTTT.

The chain joins TRBV18 to TRBJ2-7; 11 bases map to TRBD2. The CDR3 runs to 14 residues. J lost 4 bases, V lost 6 bases, and 5 bases had no gene match. Germline V gives CDR1 KGHSH, CDR2 LQKENI. CDR3 in DNA: TGTGCCAGCTCCCCGGGACTAGCGGAGTACGAGCAGTACTTC. It encodes CASSPGLAEYEQYF.

This clone was seen a single time. The rearrangement uses TRBV28 and TRBJ2-1, with TRBD1 matching 9 bases. J gave up 4 bases and V 3 bases, and 4 bases lay outside the gene matches. This CDR3 is built from 15 residues. The germline V gene encodes CDR1 MDHEN and CDR2 SYDVKM. The CDR3 DNA sequence: TGTGCCAGCAGTTTCCGGGACAGGGTTTACAATGAGCAGTTCTTC. Protein sequence: CASSFRDRVYNEQFF.

The chain employs TRBV5-1 and TRBJ2-3, with 8 bases that match TRBD1. J lost 3 bases, V lost 4 bases, and 7 bases had no gene match. The CDR3 has 15 amino acids. Germline V gives CDR1 SGHRS, CDR2 YFSETQ. The CDR3 DNA reads TGCGCCAGCAGCCGCCCGGACAGGGTAACAGATACGCAGTATTTT. Its protein product is CASSRPDRVTDTQYF. Variable domain in full (rest from reference TRBV5-1 and TRBJ2-3): KAGVTQTPRYLIKTRGQQVTLSCSPISGHRSVSWYQQTPGQGLQFLFEYFSETQRNKGNFPGRFSGRQFSNSRSEMNVSTLELGDSALYLCASSRPDRVTDTQYFGPGTRLTVL.

The chain employs TRBV14 and TRBJ2-6; 10 nucleotides agree with TRBD1. Germline V gene data show CDR1 as SGHDN and CDR2 as FVKESK. V trimming: 0 bases; J trimming: 1 base; junction bases outside the gene matches: 6. The CDR3 runs to 19 residues. This CDR3 reads CASSQDKGTGESGANVLTF. Here the CDR3 DNA reads TGTGCCAGCAGCCAAGATAAGGGGACAGGGGAATCTGGGGCCAACGTCCTGACTTTC. The variable domain in full, with the rest retrieved from reference TRBV14 and TRBJ2-6, is EAGVTQFPSHSVIEKGQTVTLRCDPISGHDNLYWYRRVMGKEIKFLLHFVKESKQDESGMPNNRFLAERTGGTYSTLKVQPAELEDSGVYFCASSQDKGTGESGANVLTFGAGSRLTVL.

The CDR3 reads CASSPGAKPNNEQFF. The CDR3 bases are TGTGCCAGCTCACCAGGGGCCAAGCCTAACAATGAGCAGTTCTTC. The chain is built from TRBV18 and TRBJ2-1, with D perhaps TRBD1 (5 bases). The germline V gene has CDR1 KGHSH and CDR2 LQKENI. V was clipped by 2 bases and J by 5 bases, with 13 bases between them. The CDR3 consists of 15 residues.

The chain is built from TRBV19 and TRBJ1-2, with D tentatively TRBD1 (5 bases). Trimming took off 7 bases at V and 0 bases at J, with 15 bases between the two ends. Per the germline V gene, CDR1 is LNHDA and CDR2 is SQIVND (reference sequence). CDR3 length equals 15 residues. In nucleotides, the CDR3 is TGTGCCAGTACCTCCTCGCCGACAGCTAACTATGGCTACACCTTC. Its translation is CASTSSPTANYGYTF.

The chain uses TRBV7-6 and TRBJ2-7; 9 positions agree with TRBD2. The germline V gene has CDR1 SGHVS and CDR2 FNYEAQ. Unmatched junction bases numbered 2, after V lost 1 base and J lost 1 base. The CDR3 is 15 residues long. The CDR3 loop reads CASSLGTSVSYEQYF. DNA for the CDR3: TGTGCCAGCAGCTTAGGGACTAGCGTGTCCTACGAGCAGTACTTC.

This rearrangement joins TRBV4-1 to TRBJ2-3; D is unclear. CDR1 is MGHRA and CDR2 is YSYEKL in the germline V gene. The CDR3 has 12 residues. Trimming removed 2 bases at V and 6 bases at J, with 6 bases between. CDR3 sequence: CASSQRSDTQYF. CDR3 nucleotides: TGCGCCAGCAGCCAAAGGTCGGATACGCAGTATTTT.

This clone was detected only a few times. This sample also contains other DNA sequences that code for the same CDR3. V usage is TRBV5-1 and J usage is TRBJ2-1; D not resolved. Trimming left V 0 bases short and J 3 bases short, with 1 base between. Germline V gene lookup returns CDR1 SGHRS and CDR2 YFSETQ. The CDR3 is made up of 12 amino acids. CDR3 sequence: CASSLDYNEQFF. The CDR3 bases are TGCGCCAGCAGCTTGGACTACAATGAGCAGTTCTTC.

Concerning this clone: The sample contains more than one DNA sequence encoding this CDR3. V and J are TRBV19 and TRBJ1-3, with no clear D. The CDR3 sequence is 14 residues long. The V and J ends lost 2 bases and 4 bases respectively, with 9 bases between them. The germline V gene encodes CDR1 LNHDA and CDR2 SQIVND (reference sequence). CDR3 loop: CASSIRTSGNTIYF. CDR3 nucleotide sequence: TGTGCCAGTAGTATAAGGACGTCAGGAAACACCATATATTTT.

V usage is TRBV6-4 and J usage is TRBJ2-5; 12 nucleotides align to TRBD2. This CDR3 has 15 residues. Germline V gene lookup returns CDR1 MRHNA and CDR2 SNTAGT. The J segment lost 4 bases and the V segment lost 0 bases, leaving 0 bases of the junction unmatched. DNA of the CDR3: TGTGCCAGCAGTGACTCGGGACTAGCGGGAGAGACCCAGTACTTC. This sequence encodes CASSDSGLAGETQYF.

Worth noting for this clone: Other nucleotide sequences in the sample specify the same CDR3. The chain has TRBV18 and TRBJ1-5; 9 bases fit TRBD1. CDR1 is KGHSH and CDR2 is LQKENI in the germline V gene. CDR3 size: 14 residues. Trimming removed 3 bases from V and 6 bases from J; junction bases left unmatched: 3. The CDR3 spells CASSPDRGGQPQHF. The CDR3 region has the DNA TGTGCCAGCTCACCGGACAGGGGAGGTCAGCCCCAGCATTTT.

The rearrangement joins TRBV11-2 to TRBJ1-2, with TRBD1 matching 7 bases. The CDR3 spans 12 residues. V lost 6 bases and J lost 4; bases outside the gene matches: 2. Germline V gene lookup returns CDR1 SGHAT and CDR2 FQNNGV. The CDR3 is CASSDRVYGYTF. The CDR3 nucleotides are TGTGCCAGCAGTGACAGGGTCTATGGCTACACCTTC.

This clone has just one count. The CDR3: CASSQDMGGNTEAFF. The DNA for the CDR3 is TGTGCCAGCAGCCAAGATATGGGAGGGAACACTGAAGCTTTCTTT. The chain links TRBV4-2 to TRBJ1-1; no definite D call. The CDR3 loop spans 15 amino acids. Trimming removed 0 bases at V and 1 base at J, with 9 bases between. Germline V gene data show CDR1 as LGHNA and CDR2 as YNFKEQ.

J is TRBJ1-2 and V is TRBV6-6; 8 bases are a match to TRBD1. Germline CDR1 and CDR2: MNHNY and SVGAGI (reference sequence). V shed 0 bases and J 4 bases; nucleotides not matched to a gene: 1. CDR3 length: 14 amino acids. The CDR3: CASSYSTGVYGYTF. DNA for the CDR3: TGTGCCAGCAGTTACTCGACAGGGGTCTATGGCTACACCTTC.

V is TRBV5-1 and J is TRBJ2-2, with D tentatively TRBD1 (5 bases). This CDR3 spans 17 amino acids. The V and J ends lost 2 bases and 7 bases respectively, with 21 bases between them. Germline V gene data show CDR1 as SGHRS and CDR2 as YFSETQ. In DNA, the CDR3 is TGCGCCAGCAGCTTTCTAGGAACAGGAGTAAAGTTCGGGGAGCTGTTTTTT. Its protein product is CASSFLGTGVKFGELFF.

This chain uses TRBV29-1 with TRBJ2-5, with 9 positions matching TRBD1. The CDR3 is 15 residues long. The V and J ends lost 6 bases and 4 bases, in that order; junction bases with no gene match: 12. CDR1 is SQVTM and CDR2 is ANQGSEA in the germline V gene. DNA for the CDR3: TGCAGCGTGCCTCCGGGACAGGGTGTGAGAGAGACCCAGTACTTC. The encoded protein is CSVPPGQGVRETQYF.

V and J are TRBV6-5 and TRBJ2-7, with D perhaps matching TRBD2 (6 bases). Deletions cut 2 bases from V and 3 bases from J, with 8 bases between. CDR3 length: 13 amino acids. Germline CDR1 and CDR2: MNHEY and SVGAGI. The CDR3 reads CASSYRGNYEQYF. The DNA of the CDR3 is TGTGCCAGCAGTTACCGGGGGAACTACGAGCAGTACTTC.

The gene calls are TRBV13 and TRBJ2-3, with D possibly being TRBD2 (6 bases). The V and J ends lost 4 bases and 7 bases respectively, with 15 bases between them. The CDR3 has 14 residues. From germline, CDR1 is PRHDT and CDR2 FYEKMQ (reference sequence). CDR3: CASSSAGSGNTQYF. DNA for the CDR3: TGTGCCAGCAGCTCTGCGGGGAGTGGGAATACGCAGTATTTT.